A selection of T cell receptor beta chains follows, all from one sample in a study of shared clonotypes between healthy human individuals. The data were produced by immunoSEQ multiplex PCR, yet TCRdb's version contains in-frame clones alone and is incomplete. The table includes some 2.1 million clones, just over 90% detected once. Sequencing was done on a sample of naive CD8+ T cells from PBMCs. The receptors derive from a man aged 18 to 29 in good health. Some clones in this sample may be carry-over from other donors' samples. Each CDR3 is given with its conserved first and last residue. The D gene is left open where the match is weak. Clone sizes are given selectively: once, few, many, or a class where the clone is expanded.

d_call	j_call	v_call	clone_size	cdr3_nt	cdr3_aa
TRBD2	TRBJ2-7	TRBV4-1	-	TGCGCCAGCAGCCAAGAGATGATAGCGGGAGGATCCTACGAGCAGTACTTC	CASSQEMIAGGSYEQYF
-	TRBJ2-3	TRBV10-1	-	TGCGCCAGCAGTGAGTCGACTCTGGGGGTTTCTAGCACAGATACGCAGTATTTT	CASSESTLGVSSTDTQYF
TRBD2	TRBJ2-1	TRBV7-9	-	TGTGCCAGCAGCCCGGGACTAGCGGTTGAGCAGTTCTTC	CASSPGLAVEQFF
-	TRBJ1-5	TRBV5-6	-	TGTGCCAGCAGCTTGAACGGACGGCCAAATCAGCCCCAGCATTTT	CASSLNGRPNQPQHF
-	TRBJ2-7	TRBV7-9	many	TGTGCCAGCAGCTTAGAAGGGGGACCGACCCCCTACGAGCAGTACTTC	CASSLEGGPTPYEQYF
-	TRBJ2-7	TRBV11-2	-	TGTGCCAGCACCTCCCCTTGGTCCAAATACGAGCAGTACTTC	CASTSPWSKYEQYF
-	TRBJ2-3	TRBV5-4	-	TGTGCCAGCACCTACGGCCCTGTCTTTGCAGATACGCAGTATTTT	CASTYGPVFADTQYF
-	TRBJ2-1	TRBV2	-	TGTGCCAGCAGGGAACCCCGGGACTTGGGTGCCAATGAGCAGTTCTTC	CASREPRDLGANEQFF
-	TRBJ2-3	TRBV28	once	TGTGCCAGCAGTTTTGGAGGGGGCAACGGAGATACGCAGTATTTT	CASSFGGGNGDTQYF
TRBD2	TRBJ2-1	TRBV19	-	TGTGCCAGTAGGTTAGCGGGAGAGGGCAATGAGCAGTTCTTC	CASRLAGEGNEQFF
TRBD2	TRBJ2-7	TRBV5-4	-	TGTGCCAGCAGCTTTTGGACTAGCGGGACAGTCTACGAGCAGTACTTC	CASSFWTSGTVYEQYF
TRBD2	TRBJ2-1	TRBV27	-	TGTGCCAGCAGCCAGGGAGCGGGAGGCTACAATGAGCAGTTCTTC	CASSQGAGGYNEQFF
-	TRBJ2-3	TRBV9	-	TGTGCCAGCAGCGTCGGCTCCTTCACAGATACGCAGTATTTT	CASSVGSFTDTQYF
-	TRBJ2-1	TRBV12-5	once	TGTGCTAGTGGTTTGGTAATCGCCCGGGATGTCGGTGATGAGCAGTTCTTC	CASGLVIARDVGDEQFF
TRBD2	TRBJ2-7	TRBV6-1	-	TGTGCCAGCAATACGGGACTAGCGTCCGACGAGCAGTACTTC	CASNTGLASDEQYF
-	TRBJ1-1	TRBV19	-	TGTGCCAGTAGCGCTCGACTGGCGGGCACTGAAGCTTTCTTT	CASSARLAGTEAFF
TRBD1	TRBJ1-4	TRBV25-1	-	TGTGCCAGTGAAGAACAGGGGATTAATGAAAAACTGTTTTTT	CASEEQGINEKLFF
-	TRBJ2-3	TRBV11-3	-	TGTGCCAGCAGCTTAAGTCAAGATACGCAGTATTTT	CASSLSQDTQYF
TRBD1	TRBJ2-5	TRBV27	-	TGTGCCAGCAGTTCCTCCACAGGGGTAGAGACCCAGTACTTC	CASSSSTGVETQYF
-	TRBJ1-5	TRBV6-5	-	TGTGCCAGCAGAGCTTACGACGGAAATCAGCCCCAGCATTTT	CASRAYDGNQPQHF
-	TRBJ1-3	TRBV9	-	TGTGCCAGCAGCGTACTAGCGGATCCGGGGCCTGGAAACACCATATATTTT	CASSVLADPGPGNTIYF
TRBD1	TRBJ1-2	TRBV14	-	TGTGCCAGCAGCCAATACCGATCCGGGACAGGGGATGGCTACACCTTC	CASSQYRSGTGDGYTF
TRBD1	TRBJ1-2	TRBV27	-	TGTGCCAGCAGTTGGACAGGGGGCGATGGTGGCTACACCTTC	CASSWTGGDGGYTF
TRBD1	TRBJ2-5	TRBV10-1	-	TGCGCCAGCAGTGATCGGGACAGCCTGTACCAAGAGACCCAGTACTTC	CASSDRDSLYQETQYF
-	TRBJ2-3	TRBV28	-	TGTGCCAGCAGTTTAAATTTAGGAGGGACAGATACGCAGTATTTT	CASSLNLGGTDTQYF
-	TRBJ2-1	TRBV21-1	-	TGTGCCAGCAGCCTATGGACTCCCCCGGATGAGCAGTTCTTC	CASSLWTPPDEQFF
-	TRBJ2-3	TRBV4-1	-	TGCGCCAGCAGCCAAGTCCGACTCCCCACAGATACGCAGTATTTT	CASSQVRLPTDTQYF
-	TRBJ2-1	TRBV25-1	-	TGTGCCAGCAGTGTAGCCGGTACGGGGAATGAGCAGTTCTTC	CASSVAGTGNEQFF
-	TRBJ1-3	TRBV5-4	-	TGTGCCAGCCAGGAGGACCTCTCTGGAAACACCATATATTTT	CASQEDLSGNTIYF
-	TRBJ2-2	TRBV4-1	-	TGCGCCAGCAGTCGACCAGGAGAGCTGTTTTTT	CASSRPGELFF
-	TRBJ1-4	TRBV4-1	-	TGCGCCAGCAGCCGTGGGCCCACTCAAGAGGAAAAACTGTTTTTT	CASSRGPTQEEKLFF
TRBD1	TRBJ1-1	TRBV25-1	-	TGTGCCAGCAGTAAACCGGGACAGGGGGCGGGGGCTTTCTTT	CASSKPGQGAGAFF
TRBD1	TRBJ1-2	TRBV2	-	TGTGCCAGCAGTGAAGAGGGGACAGGGATTGACGGCTACACCTTC	CASSEEGTGIDGYTF
-	TRBJ1-4	TRBV29-1	-	TGCAGCGTTGAAGATCAGGACGGGGAAAAACTGTTTTTT	CSVEDQDGEKLFF
-	TRBJ2-7	TRBV9	-	TGTGCCAGCAGCGTAGGACAGGTCGGGGAGCAGTACTTC	CASSVGQVGEQYF
-	TRBJ2-1	TRBV4-1	-	TGCGCCAGCAGCCAAGATTGGGGCCTTTCCTACAATGAGCAGTTCTTC	CASSQDWGLSYNEQFF
TRBD2	TRBJ2-7	TRBV27	-	TGTGCCAGCAGTGCTAGCGGGAGTCTCTACGAGCAGTACTTC	CASSASGSLYEQYF
-	TRBJ2-5	TRBV15	-	TGTGCCACCAGCAGAGCGACGGTAGAGACCCAGTACTTC	CATSRATVETQYF
TRBD2	TRBJ2-2	TRBV27	-	TGTGCCAGCAGTTTATGGATTAGCGGGGCGAACACCGGGGAGCTGTTTTTT	CASSLWISGANTGELFF
TRBD1	TRBJ1-1	TRBV9	-	TGTGCCAGCAGCGCGGACAGGGGGCGCATAACTGAAGCTTTCTTT	CASSADRGRITEAFF
-	TRBJ2-3	TRBV6-6	-	TGTGCCAGCAGGCCAAGATCGACAGCGTTGGACAATACGCAGTATTTT	CASRPRSTALDNTQYF
TRBD2	TRBJ2-1	TRBV9	-	TGTGCCAGCAGCGTAGGGACTAGCGGGAGGGCCTATGAGCAGTTCTTC	CASSVGTSGRAYEQFF
-	TRBJ2-3	TRBV9	-	TGTGCCAGCAGCGCCACGGGGGATACGCAGTATTTT	CASSATGDTQYF
-	TRBJ2-3	TRBV6-5	-	TGTGCCAGCAGTTCGTCTTGGGGGGAATTCACAGATACGCAGTATTTT	CASSSSWGEFTDTQYF
TRBD2	TRBJ2-5	TRBV28	-	TGTGCCAGCAGTTTGGGAGTAGCGGGGGCCCGGGAGACCCAGTACTTC	CASSLGVAGARETQYF
TRBD1	TRBJ2-5	TRBV5-6	once	TGTGCCAGCAGCAACTACAGGGGCCCAGGCTACTTC	CASSNYRGPGYF
TRBD1	TRBJ2-6	TRBV9	-	TGTGCCAGCAGCGTAGAGACAGGGGATCTTGTTGGGGCCAACGTCCTGACTTTC	CASSVETGDLVGANVLTF